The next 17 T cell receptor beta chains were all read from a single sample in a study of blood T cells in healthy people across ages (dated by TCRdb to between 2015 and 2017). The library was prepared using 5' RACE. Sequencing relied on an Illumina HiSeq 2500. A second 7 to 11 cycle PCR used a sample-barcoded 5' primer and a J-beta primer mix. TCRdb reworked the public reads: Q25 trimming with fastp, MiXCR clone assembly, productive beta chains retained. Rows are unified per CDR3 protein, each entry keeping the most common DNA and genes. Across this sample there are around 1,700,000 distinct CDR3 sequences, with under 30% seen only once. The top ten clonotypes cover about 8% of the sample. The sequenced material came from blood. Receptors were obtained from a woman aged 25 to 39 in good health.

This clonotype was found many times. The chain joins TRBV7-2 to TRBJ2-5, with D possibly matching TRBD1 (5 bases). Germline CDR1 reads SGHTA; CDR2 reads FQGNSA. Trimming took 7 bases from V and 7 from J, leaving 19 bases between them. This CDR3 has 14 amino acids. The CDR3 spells CASNPSRGSRTQYF. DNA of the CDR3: TGTGCCAGCAATCCCTCAAGGGGCTCGCGGACCCAGTACTTC.

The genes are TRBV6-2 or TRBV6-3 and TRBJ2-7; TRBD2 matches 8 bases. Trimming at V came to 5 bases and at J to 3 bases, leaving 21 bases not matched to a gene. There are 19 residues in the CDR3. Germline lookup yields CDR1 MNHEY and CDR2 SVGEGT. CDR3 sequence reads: CASSGLTGSPGGGRYEQYF. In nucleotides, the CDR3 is TGTGCCAGCAGTGGTTTGACGGGCTCCCCCGGGGGGGGCCGCTACGAGCAGTACTTC.

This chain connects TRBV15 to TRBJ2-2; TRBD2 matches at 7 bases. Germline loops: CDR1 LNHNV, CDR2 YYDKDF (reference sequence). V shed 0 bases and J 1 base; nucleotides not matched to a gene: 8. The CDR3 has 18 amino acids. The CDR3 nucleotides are TGTGCCACCAGCAGAGATCAGATGGGGGGGTGGAACACCGGGGAGCTGTTTTTT. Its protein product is CATSRDQMGGWNTGELFF.

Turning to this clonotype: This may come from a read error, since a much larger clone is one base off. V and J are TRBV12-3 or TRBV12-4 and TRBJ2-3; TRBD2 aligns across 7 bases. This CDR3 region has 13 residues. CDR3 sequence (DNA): TGTGCCAGCAGTTTATTGGGGGGGGATACGGAGTATTTT. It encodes CASSLLGGDTEYF.

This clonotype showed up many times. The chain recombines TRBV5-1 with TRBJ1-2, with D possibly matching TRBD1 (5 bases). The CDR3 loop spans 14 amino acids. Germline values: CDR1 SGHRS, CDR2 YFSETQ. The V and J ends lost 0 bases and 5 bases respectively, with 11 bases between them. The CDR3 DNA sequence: TGCGCCAGCAGCTTGGATGGGGCAGGGTATGGCTACACCTTC. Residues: CASSLDGAGYGYTF.

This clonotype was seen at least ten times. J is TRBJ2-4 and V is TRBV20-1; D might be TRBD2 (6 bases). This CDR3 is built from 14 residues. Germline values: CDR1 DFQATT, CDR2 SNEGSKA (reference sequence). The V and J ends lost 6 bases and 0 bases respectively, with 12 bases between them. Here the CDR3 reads CSADGRLAKNIQYF. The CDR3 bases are TGCAGTGCGGACGGGAGATTAGCCAAAAACATTCAGTACTTC.

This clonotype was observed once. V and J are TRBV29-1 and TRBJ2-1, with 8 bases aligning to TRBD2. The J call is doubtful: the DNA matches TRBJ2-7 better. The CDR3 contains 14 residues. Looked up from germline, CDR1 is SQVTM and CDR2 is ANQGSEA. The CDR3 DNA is TGCAGCGTCCGTCTAGCGGGCTCCTACAATGAGCAGTACTTC. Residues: CSVRLAGSYNEQYF.

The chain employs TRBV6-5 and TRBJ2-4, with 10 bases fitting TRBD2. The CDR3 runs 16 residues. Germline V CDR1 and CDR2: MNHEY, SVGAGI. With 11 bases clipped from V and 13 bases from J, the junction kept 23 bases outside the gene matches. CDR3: CASRGLAGGKYNEQYF. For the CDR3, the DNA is TGTGCCTCAAGGGGGTTAGCGGGAGGAAAATACAATGAGCAGTACTTC.

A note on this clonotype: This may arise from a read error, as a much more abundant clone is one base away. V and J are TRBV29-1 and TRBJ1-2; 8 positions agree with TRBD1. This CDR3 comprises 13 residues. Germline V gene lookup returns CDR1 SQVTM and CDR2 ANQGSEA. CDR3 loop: CSVAGQGPYGYAF. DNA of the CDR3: TGCAGCGTCGCCGGACAGGGACCCTATGGCTACGCCTTC.

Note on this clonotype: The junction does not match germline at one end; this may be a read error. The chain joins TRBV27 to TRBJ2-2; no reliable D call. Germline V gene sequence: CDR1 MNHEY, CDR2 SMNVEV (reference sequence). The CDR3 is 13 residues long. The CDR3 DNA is TGTGTCAGCAGTTTATCGTCCGGCGGGGAGCTGTTTTTT. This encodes CVSSLSSGGELFF.

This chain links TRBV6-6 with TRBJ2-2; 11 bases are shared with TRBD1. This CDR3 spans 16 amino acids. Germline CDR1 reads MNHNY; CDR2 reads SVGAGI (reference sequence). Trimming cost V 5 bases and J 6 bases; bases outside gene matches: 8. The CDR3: CASSQDRGRRSGELFF. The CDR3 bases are TGTGCCAGCAGTCAGGACAGGGGGCGCCGTTCCGGGGAGCTGTTTTTT.

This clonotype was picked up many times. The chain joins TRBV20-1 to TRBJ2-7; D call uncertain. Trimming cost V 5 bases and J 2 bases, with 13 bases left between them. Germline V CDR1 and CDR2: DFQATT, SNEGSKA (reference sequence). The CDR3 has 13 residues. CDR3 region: CSASRRRPYEQYF. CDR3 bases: TGCAGTGCTTCCCGCCGCCGCCCCTACGAGCAGTACTTC.

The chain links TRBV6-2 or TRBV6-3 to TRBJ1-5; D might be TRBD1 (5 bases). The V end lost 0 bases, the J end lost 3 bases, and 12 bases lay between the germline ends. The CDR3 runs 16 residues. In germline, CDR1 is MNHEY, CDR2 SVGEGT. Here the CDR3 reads CASSYSSRGFNQPQHF. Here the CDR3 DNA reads TGTGCCAGCAGTTACTCGAGCCGGGGGTTCAATCAGCCCCAGCATTTT.

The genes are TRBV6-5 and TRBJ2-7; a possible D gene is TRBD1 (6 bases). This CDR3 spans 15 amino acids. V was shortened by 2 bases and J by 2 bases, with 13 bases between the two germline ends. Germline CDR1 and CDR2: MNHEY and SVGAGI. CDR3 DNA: TGTGCCAGCAGTTACGGGGGCAGCGCAACCTACGAGCAGTACTTC. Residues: CASSYGGSATYEQYF.

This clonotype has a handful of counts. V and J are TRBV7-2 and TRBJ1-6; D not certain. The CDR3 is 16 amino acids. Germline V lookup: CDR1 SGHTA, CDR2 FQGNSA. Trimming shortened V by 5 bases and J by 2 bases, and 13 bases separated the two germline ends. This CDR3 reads CASSLGGLTYNSPLHF. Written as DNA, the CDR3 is TGTGCCAGCAGCCTCGGCGGGCTGACCTATAATTCACCCCTCCACTTT.

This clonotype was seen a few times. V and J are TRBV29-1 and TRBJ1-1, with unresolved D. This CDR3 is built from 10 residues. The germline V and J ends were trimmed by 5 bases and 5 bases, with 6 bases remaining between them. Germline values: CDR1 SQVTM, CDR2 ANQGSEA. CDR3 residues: CSVRTTEAFF. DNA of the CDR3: TGCAGCGTTAGGACTACTGAAGCTTTCTTT.

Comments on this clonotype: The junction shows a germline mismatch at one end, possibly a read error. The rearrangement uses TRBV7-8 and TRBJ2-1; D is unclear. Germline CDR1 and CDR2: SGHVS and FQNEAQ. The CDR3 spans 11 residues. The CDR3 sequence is CAGSDRNEQFF. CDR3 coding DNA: TGTGCCGGCAGTGACCGCAATGAGCAGTTCTTC.